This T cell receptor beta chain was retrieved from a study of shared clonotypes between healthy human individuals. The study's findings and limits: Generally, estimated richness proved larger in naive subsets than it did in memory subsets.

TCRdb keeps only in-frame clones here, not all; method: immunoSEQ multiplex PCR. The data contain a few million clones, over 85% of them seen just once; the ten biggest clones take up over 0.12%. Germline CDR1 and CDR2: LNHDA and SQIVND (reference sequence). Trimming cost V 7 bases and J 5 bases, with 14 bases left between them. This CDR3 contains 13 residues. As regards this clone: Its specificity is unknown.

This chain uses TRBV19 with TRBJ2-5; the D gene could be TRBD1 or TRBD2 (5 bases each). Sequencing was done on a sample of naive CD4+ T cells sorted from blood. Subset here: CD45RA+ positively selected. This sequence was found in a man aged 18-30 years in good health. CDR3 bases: TGTGCCAGTAATAACGGGGCCGGGGAGACCCAGTACTTC. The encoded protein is CASNNGAGETQYF.